The T cell receptor (beta chain) under discussion was sequenced for a study of metastatic and nonmetastatic thyroid tumors (dated by TCRdb to 2020 to 2021). Some background on the complete study: Repertoires from peripheral blood and from tumor or nodule tissue samples of malignant and benign thyroid patients were compared. Here is what the overall study found, with its caveats: In both blood and tumor samples, malignant tumors were reported to have significantly higher TCR beta diversity than benign nodules.

No treatment had been received by any patient before thyroid surgery. Using T-cell receptor beta sequencing, the study looked back at clinical samples from patients collected from about 2011 to 2018. Regarding this clone: The specificity of this receptor is unknown. Per-base quality was not reported, and no clone a single base away is much larger than it.

Library method: PCR. Sequencing relied on an Illumina HiSeq 4000. High-throughput sequencing was used to profile the TCR beta-chain CDR3 region of every patient. Regarding the original processing steps: A classifier to discriminate distant-metastatic papillary thyroid cancer patients was built from CDR3 differences across clinicopathological groups. The Shannon index was used to assess repertoire diversity, and the Morisita-Horn index was used to assess tumor-blood repertoire similarity. Starting from the raw public reads, TCRdb applied fastp trimming at Q25, assembled clones with MiXCR and retained in-frame beta chains. The V and J calls reflect TCRdb's pipeline rather than the authors' work. The sample profile shows 30,000 to 45,000 clones; approximately 30% of them were found once. About a tenth of the sample rests with the top ten. Spanning cysteine to phenylalanine, the CDR3 consists of 15 amino acids. The only DNA kept is the CDR3, 45 bases in frame from the first base. For CDR1 and CDR2, the germline V gene (reference sequence) lists DFQATT and SNEGSKA. The V end gives up 6 bases and the J end 2 bases, leaving 8 bases in the junction not matched to a gene.

Rearrangement joined TRBV20-1 to TRBJ2-7, with 12 junctional bases fitting TRBD1. This clonotype was obtained from a male donor with papillary thyroid cancer or a benign thyroid nodule (not recorded which). Some clones in this sample may be carry-over from other donors' samples. The sample taken for sequencing was blood. At the DNA level, the sequence is TGCAGTGCGCCTCCCGGGACAGGGGGCGCCTACGAGCAGTACTTC. It translates as CSAPPGTGGAYEQYF.